This TCR beta chain was found in a study of T cell responses to AZD1222 COVID-19 vaccine. A remark on this clone: No antigen is known for it.

Germline V CDR1 and CDR2: LGHDT, YNNKEL (reference sequence). The CDR3 extends over 15 amino acids. Trimming shortened V by 2 bases and J by 2 bases, and 12 bases separated the two germline ends. TCRdb's table, derived via immunoSEQ multiplex PCR, lists solely in-frame clones and lacks some. The repertoire holds roughly 110,000 clones, with over 80% as singletons. Regarding the study as a whole: Researchers report vaccine-associated CD4 TCRs spanning spike, with dominance at 160-218 and 743-854. Donors in the cohort were predominantly white British and more often female, and clonal diversity was possibly underestimated. Compared with day 0, the breadth and depth of the Spike-specific TCR repertoire rose significantly after two doses of AZD1222.

This material consisted of peripheral blood, taken 28 days after the second AZD1222 dose. The chain joins TRBV3-1 (or the pseudogene TRBV3-2) to TRBJ2-5; no firm D call. The sequence derives from an adult who received the AZD1222 COVID-19 vaccine. The CDR3 DNA sequence: TGTGCCAGCAGCCAAAGTAGGACCAGACAAGAGACCCAGTACTTC. As protein: CASSQSRTRQETQYF.